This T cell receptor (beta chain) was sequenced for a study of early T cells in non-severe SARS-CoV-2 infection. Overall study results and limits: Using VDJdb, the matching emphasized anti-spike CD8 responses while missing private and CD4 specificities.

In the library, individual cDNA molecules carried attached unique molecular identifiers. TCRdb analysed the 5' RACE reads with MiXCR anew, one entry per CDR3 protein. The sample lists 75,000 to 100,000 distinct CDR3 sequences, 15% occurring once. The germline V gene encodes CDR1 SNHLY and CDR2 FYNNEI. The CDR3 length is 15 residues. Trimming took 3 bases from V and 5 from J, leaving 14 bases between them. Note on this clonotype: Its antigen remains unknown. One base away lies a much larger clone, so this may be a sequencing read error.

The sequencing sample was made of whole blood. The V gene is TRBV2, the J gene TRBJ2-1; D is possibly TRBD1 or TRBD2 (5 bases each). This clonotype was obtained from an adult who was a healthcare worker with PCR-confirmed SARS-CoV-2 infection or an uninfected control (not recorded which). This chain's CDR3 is CASSDGTKGHNEQFF. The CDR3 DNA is TGTGCCAGCAGTGATGGGACGAAGGGGCACAATGAGCAGTTCTTC.